This TCR beta chain originates from a study of T cells after yellow fever vaccination. About the research overall: The fractions with low cell numbers were processed using SMART-Seq v4 Ultra Low Input. Study results and limitations: Boosting was followed by the reappearance of most primary-vaccination clones (approximately 95% CD4, about 90% CD8).

CDR3 length equals 13 residues. Details on this clonotype: Its matching antigen is unknown.

One entry per CDR3 protein, called by TCRdb with MiXCR from the 5' RACE reads. The profile shows approximately 450,000 distinct CDR3 sequences, about 19% of them singletons. The sequence derives from a man aged 18 to 35 who received the YFV17D yellow fever vaccine. The specimen comprised PBMCs, sampled before the yellow fever booster vaccination. The chain couples TRBV21-1 to TRBJ2-7; the table calls TRBD1, which could not be checked here. TRBV21-1 is listed as a pseudogene. CDR3 DNA sequence: TGTGCCAGCAGCACGTCATCGAGGGGGAAGCAGTACGTC. Protein: CASSTSSRGKQYV.